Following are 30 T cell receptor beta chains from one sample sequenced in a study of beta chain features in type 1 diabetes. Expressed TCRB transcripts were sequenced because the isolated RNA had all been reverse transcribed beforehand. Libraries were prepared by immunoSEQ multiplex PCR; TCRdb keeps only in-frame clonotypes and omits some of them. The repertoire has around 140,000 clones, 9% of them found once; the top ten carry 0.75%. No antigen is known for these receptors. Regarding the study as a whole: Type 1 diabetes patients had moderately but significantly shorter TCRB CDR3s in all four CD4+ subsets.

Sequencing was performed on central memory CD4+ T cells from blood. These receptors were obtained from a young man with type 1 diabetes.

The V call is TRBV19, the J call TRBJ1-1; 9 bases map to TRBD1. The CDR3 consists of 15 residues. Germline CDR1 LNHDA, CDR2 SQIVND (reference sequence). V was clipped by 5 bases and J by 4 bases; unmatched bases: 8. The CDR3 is CASSVQGAEGTEAFF. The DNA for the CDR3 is TGTGCCAGTAGTGTACAGGGGGCGGAAGGCACTGAAGCTTTCTTT.

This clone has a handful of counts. This CDR3 is CASSLEASTNEKLFF. In DNA, the CDR3 is TGTGCCAGCAGCTTAGAAGCGTCTACCAATGAAAAACTGTTTTTT. The V gene is TRBV7-2, the J gene TRBJ1-4; D is unresolved. The V end was cut by 1 base, the J end by 5 bases, with 11 bases between. Germline V gene sequence: CDR1 SGHTA, CDR2 FQGNSA. The CDR3 length is 15 residues.

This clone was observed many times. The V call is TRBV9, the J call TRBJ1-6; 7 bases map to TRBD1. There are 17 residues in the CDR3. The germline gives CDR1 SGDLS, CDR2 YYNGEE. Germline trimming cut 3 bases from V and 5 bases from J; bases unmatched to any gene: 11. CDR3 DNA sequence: TGTGCCAGCAGCGAACGATCAGGGGGATGGGATAATTCACCCCTCCACTTT. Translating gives CASSERSGGWDNSPLHF. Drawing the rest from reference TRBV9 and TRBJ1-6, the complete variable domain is DSGVTQTPKHLITATGQRVTLRCSPRSGDLSVYWYQQSLDQGLQFLIQYYNGEERAKGNILERFSAQQFPDLHSELNLSSLELGDSALYFCASSERSGGWDNSPLHFGNGTRLTVT.

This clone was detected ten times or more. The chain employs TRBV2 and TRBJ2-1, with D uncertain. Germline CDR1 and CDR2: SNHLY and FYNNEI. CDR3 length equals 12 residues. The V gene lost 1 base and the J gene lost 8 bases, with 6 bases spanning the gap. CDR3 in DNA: TGTGCCAGCAGTGAAGGAGACTATGAGCAGTTCTTC. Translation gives CASSEGDYEQFF.

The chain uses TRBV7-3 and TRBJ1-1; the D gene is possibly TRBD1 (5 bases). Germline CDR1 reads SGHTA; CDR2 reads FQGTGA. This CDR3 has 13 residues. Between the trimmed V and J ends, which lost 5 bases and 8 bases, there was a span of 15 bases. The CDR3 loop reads CASSPLDAGEAFF. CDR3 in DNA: TGTGCCAGCAGCCCCTTGGACGCAGGGGAAGCTTTCTTT.

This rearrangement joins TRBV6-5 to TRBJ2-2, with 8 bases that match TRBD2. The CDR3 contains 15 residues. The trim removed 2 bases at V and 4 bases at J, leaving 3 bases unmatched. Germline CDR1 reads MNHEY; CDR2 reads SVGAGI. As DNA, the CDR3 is TGTGCCAGCAGTTACGAGCGGGGGAGCACCGGGGAGCTGTTTTTT. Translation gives CASSYERGSTGELFF.

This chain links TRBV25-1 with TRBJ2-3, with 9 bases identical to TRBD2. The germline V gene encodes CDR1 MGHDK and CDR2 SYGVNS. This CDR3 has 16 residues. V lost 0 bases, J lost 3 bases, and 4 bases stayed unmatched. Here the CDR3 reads CASSEYAGGRTDTQYF. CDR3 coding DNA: TGTGCCAGCAGTGAATATGCGGGGGGGCGGACAGATACGCAGTATTTT.

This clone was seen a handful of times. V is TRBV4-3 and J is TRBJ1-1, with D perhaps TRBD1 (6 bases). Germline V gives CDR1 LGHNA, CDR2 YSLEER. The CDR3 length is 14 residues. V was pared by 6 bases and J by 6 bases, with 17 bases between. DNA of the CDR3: TGCGCCAGCAGTCCTCAGGGGCTCAGGGCTGAAGCTTTCTTT. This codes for CASSPQGLRAEAFF.

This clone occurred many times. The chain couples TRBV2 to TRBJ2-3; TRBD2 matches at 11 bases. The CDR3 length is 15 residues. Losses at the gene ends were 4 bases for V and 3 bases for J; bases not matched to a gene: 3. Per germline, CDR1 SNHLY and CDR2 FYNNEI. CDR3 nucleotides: TGTGCCAGCAGTGGACTAGCGGGGCTGACAGATACGCAGTATTTT. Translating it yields CASSGLAGLTDTQYF.

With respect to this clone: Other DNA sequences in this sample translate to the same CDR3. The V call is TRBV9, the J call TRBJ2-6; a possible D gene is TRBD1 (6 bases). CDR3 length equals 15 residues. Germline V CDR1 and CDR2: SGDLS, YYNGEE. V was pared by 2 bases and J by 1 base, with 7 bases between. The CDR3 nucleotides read TGTGCCAGCAGCGTCCAGGGGTCTGGGGCCAACGTCCTGACTTTC. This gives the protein CASSVQGSGANVLTF.

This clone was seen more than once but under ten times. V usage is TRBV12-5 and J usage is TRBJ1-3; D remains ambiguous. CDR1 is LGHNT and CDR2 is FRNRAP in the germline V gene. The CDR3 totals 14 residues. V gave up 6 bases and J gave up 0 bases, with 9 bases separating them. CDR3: CASGSDTSGNTIYF. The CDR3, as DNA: TGTGCTAGTGGATCCGACACCTCTGGAAACACCATATATTTT.

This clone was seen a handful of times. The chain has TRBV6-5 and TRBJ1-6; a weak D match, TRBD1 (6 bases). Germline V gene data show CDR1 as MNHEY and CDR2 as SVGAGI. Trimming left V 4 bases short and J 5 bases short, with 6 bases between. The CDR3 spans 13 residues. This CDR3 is CASSWTDNSPLHF. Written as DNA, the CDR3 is TGTGCCAGCAGTTGGACAGATAATTCACCCCTCCACTTT.

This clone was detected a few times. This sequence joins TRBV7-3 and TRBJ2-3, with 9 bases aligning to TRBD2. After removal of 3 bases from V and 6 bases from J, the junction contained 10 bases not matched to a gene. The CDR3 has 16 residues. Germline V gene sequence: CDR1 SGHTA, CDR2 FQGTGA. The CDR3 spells CASSFSKRGVGDTQYF. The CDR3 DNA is TGTGCCAGCAGCTTTTCGAAGCGGGGGGTTGGGGATACGCAGTATTTT.

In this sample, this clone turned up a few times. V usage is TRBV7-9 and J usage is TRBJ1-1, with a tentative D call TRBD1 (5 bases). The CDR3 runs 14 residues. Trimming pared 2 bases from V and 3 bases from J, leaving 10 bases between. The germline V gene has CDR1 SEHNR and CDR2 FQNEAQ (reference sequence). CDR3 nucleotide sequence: TGTGCCAGCAGCTTACCGGGGGGAGACACTGAAGCTTTCTTT. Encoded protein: CASSLPGGDTEAFF.

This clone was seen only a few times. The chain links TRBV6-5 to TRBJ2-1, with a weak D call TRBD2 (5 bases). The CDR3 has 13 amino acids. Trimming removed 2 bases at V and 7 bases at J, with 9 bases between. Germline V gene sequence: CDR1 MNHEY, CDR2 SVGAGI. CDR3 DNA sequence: TGTGCCAGCAGTTACAACGGGGAAAATGAGCAGTTCTTC. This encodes CASSYNGENEQFF.

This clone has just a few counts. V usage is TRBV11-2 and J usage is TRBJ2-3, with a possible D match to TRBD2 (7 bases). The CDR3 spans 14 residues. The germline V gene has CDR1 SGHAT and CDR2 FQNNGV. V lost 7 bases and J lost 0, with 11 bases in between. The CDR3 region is CASTGGYSTDTQYF. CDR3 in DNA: TGTGCCAGCACGGGGGGCTATAGCACAGATACGCAGTATTTT. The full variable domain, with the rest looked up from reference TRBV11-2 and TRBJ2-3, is EAGVAQSPRYKIIEKRQSVAFWCNPISGHATLYWYQQILGQGPKLLIQFQNNGVVDDSQLPKDRFSAERLKGVDSTLKIQPAKLEDSAVYLCASTGGYSTDTQYFGPGTRLTVL.

The CDR3 protein is CASSLIFSSYNEQFF. CDR3 coding DNA: TGTGCCAGCAGCTTAATTTTCAGCTCCTACAATGAGCAGTTCTTC. The V and J genes are TRBV7-9 and TRBJ2-1; no reliable D call. V was pared by 2 bases and J by 0 bases, with 8 bases between. The CDR3 length is 15 residues. The germline V gene has CDR1 SEHNR and CDR2 FQNEAQ (reference sequence).

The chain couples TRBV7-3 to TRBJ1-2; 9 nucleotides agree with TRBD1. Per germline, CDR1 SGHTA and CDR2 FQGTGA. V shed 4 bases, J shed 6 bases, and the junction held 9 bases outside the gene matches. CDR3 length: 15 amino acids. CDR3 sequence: CASSSQGQGLNGYTF. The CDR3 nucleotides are TGTGCCAGCAGCTCCCAGGGACAGGGCTTAAATGGCTACACCTTC. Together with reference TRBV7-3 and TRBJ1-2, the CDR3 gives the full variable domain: GAGVSQTPSNKVTEKGKYVELRCDPISGHTALYWYRQSLGQGPEFLIYFQGTGAADDSGLPNDRFFAVRPEGSVSTLKIQRTERGDSAVYLCASSSQGQGLNGYTFGSGTRLTVV.

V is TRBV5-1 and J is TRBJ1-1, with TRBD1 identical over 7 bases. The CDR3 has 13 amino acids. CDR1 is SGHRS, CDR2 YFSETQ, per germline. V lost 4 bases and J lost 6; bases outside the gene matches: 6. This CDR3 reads CASSLQGGAEAFF. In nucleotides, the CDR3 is TGCGCCAGCAGCCTCCAGGGGGGAGCTGAAGCTTTCTTT.

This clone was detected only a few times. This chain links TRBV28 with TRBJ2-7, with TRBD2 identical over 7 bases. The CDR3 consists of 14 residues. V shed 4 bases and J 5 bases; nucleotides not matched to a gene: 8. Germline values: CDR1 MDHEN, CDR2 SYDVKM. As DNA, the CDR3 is TGTGCCAGCAGTTGGGGAGGGGAGGTGGACGAGCAGTACTTC. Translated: CASSWGGEVDEQYF.

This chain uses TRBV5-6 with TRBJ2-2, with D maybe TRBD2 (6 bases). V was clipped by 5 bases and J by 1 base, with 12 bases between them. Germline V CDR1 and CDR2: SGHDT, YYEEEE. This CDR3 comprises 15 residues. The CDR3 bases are TGTGCCAGCAGGGGACTGAACTTGAACACCGGGGAGCTGTTTTTT. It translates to CASRGLNLNTGELFF.

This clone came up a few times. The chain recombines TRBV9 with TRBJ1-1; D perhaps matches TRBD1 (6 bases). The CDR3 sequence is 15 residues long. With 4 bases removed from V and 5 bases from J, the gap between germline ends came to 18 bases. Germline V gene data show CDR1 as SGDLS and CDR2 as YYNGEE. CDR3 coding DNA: TGTGCCAGCAGCCCTGCGGGGGGCGGCCTGACTGAAGCTTTCTTT. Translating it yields CASSPAGGGLTEAFF.

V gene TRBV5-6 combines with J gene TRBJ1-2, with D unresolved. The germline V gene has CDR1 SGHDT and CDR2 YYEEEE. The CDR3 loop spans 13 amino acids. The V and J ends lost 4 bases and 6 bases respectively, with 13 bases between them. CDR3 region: CASSRVEKDGYTF. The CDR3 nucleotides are TGTGCCAGCAGCCGGGTAGAAAAGGATGGCTACACCTTC.

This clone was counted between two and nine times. CDR3 nucleotide sequence: TGTGCCAGCGGGTTGCTAGCGGGGGAGAGCACAGATACGCAGTATTTT. It translates to CASGLLAGESTDTQYF. The chain couples TRBV5-4 to TRBJ2-3; 10 nucleotides line up with TRBD2. V was pared by 7 bases and J by 0 bases, with 8 bases of the junction left unmatched. The germline V gene encodes CDR1 SGHNT and CDR2 YYREEE (reference sequence). The CDR3 is made up of 16 amino acids.

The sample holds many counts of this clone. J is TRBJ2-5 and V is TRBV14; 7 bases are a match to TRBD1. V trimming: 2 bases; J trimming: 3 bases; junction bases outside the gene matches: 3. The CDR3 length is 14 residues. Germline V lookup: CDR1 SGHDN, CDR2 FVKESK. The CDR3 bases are TGTGCCAGCAGCCAAATGGGGACAGAAGAGACCCAGTACTTC. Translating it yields CASSQMGTEETQYF.

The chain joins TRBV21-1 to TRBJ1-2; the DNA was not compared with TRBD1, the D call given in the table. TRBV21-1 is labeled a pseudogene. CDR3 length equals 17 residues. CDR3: CASASFAGTAAHYGYTF. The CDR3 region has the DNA TGTGCCAGCGCCTCCTTCGCCGGGACAGCTGCACACTATGGCTACACCTTC.

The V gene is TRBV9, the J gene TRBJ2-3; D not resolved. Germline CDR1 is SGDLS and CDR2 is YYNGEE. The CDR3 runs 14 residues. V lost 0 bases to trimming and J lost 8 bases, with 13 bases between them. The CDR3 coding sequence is TGTGCCAGCAGCGTAGAAAGACCTCCGGGTACGCAGTATTTT. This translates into CASSVERPPGTQYF. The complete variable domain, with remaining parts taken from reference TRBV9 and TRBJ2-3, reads DSGVTQTPKHLITATGQRVTLRCSPRSGDLSVYWYQQSLDQGLQFLIQYYNGEERAKGNILERFSAQQFPDLHSELNLSSLELGDSALYFCASSVERPPGTQYFGPGTRLTVL.

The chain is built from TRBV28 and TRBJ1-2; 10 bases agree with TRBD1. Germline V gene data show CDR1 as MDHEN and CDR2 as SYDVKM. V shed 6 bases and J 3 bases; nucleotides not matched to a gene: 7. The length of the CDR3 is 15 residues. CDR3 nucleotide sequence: TGTGCCAGCAGGGGCCAGGGGACAGGGGACTATGGCTACACCTTC. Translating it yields CASRGQGTGDYGYTF.

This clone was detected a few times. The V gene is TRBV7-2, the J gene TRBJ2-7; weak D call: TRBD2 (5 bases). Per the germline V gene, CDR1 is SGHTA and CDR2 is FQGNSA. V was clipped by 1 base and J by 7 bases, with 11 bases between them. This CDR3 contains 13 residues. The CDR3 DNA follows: TGTGCCAGCAGCTTAGATAGGAGGTGGGAGCAGTACTTC. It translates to CASSLDRRWEQYF.

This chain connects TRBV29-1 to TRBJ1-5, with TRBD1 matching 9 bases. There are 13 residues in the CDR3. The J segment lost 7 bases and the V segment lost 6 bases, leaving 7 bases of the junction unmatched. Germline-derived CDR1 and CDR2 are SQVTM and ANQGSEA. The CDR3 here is CSVAQGARQPQHF. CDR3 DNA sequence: TGCAGCGTGGCACAGGGGGCGAGGCAGCCCCAGCATTTT. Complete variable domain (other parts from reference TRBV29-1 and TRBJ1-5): SAVISQKPSRDICQRGTSLTIQCQVDSQVTMMFWYRQQPGQSLTLIATANQGSEATYESGFVIDKFPISRPNLTFSTLTVSNMSPEDSSIYLCSVAQGARQPQHFGDGTRLSIL.